The clone carrying this TCR beta chain is a singleton in its sample. This CDR3 comprises 15 residues. V was cut by 0 bases and J by 2 bases, with 10 bases left in between. Per germline, CDR1 SNHLY and CDR2 FYNNEI. Sequencing used immunoSEQ multiplex PCR; TCRdb keeps in-frame clones, though not all of them. The sample has about 49,000 clones, 65% to 90% seen once. This sample stems from a study of blood T cell repertoires in COVID-19. Input material: peripheral blood. V gene TRBV2 combines with J gene TRBJ1-1; D gene uncertain. The TCR sequence derives from a woman aged 55-69 years with acute or convalescent COVID-19. The CDR3 DNA reads as TGTGCCAGCAGTGAAGCGCGGGTATCTAACACTGAAGCTTTCTTT. As protein: CASSEARVSNTEAFF.